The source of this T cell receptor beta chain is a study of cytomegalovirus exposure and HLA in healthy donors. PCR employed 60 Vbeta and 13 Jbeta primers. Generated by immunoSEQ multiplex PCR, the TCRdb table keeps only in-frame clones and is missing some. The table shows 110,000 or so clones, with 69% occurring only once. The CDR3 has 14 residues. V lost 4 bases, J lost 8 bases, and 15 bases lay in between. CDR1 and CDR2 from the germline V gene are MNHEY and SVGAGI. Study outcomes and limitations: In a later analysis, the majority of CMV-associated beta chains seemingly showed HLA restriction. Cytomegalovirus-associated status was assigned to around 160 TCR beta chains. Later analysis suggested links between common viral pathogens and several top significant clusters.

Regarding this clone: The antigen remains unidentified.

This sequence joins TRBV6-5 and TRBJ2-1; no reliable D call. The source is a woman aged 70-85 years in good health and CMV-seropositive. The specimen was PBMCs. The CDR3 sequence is CASSSLLSTDEQFF. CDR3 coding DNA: TGTGCCAGCAGTTCCCTCCTATCCACCGATGAGCAGTTCTTC.